What follows are 27 T cell receptor beta chains derived from one specimen sequenced in a study of cytomegalovirus exposure and HLA in healthy donors listed by TCRdb under 2017. Libraries were made using the immunoSEQ multiplex PCR assay. The multiplex PCR relied on a mix of 60 forward primers for TCR Vbeta segments and 13 reverse primers for TCR Jbeta segments. This is the immuneACCESS table as TCRdb keeps it, with only in-frame sequences that have V and J called. A part of the clones is gone; compared with another copy, unresolved V genes explain less than half, and the rest is unexplained. The sample contains about 190,000 clones, 80% to 85% of them found a single time. Of the sample, roughly 1.1% falls within the top ten clones. The material sequenced was PBMCs. These receptors originate from a woman between 40 and 55 years old in good health and CMV-seronegative.

This sequence joins TRBV28 and TRBJ2-7, with 9 bases fitting TRBD2. With V trimmed by 4 bases and J by 7 bases, 20 bases remained unmatched. The CDR3 extends over 18 amino acids. The germline V gene has CDR1 MDHEN and CDR2 SYDVKM. The CDR3 loop is CASSSLSLAGLRGEEQYV. CDR3 coding DNA: TGTGCCAGCAGTTCGCTGTCGCTAGCGGGACTACGGGGGGAGGAGCAGTACGTC.

The CDR3: CASSTTSDRGNSPLHF. Here the CDR3 DNA reads TGTGCCAGCAGCACGACATCCGACAGGGGGAATTCACCCCTCCACTTT. The rearrangement joins TRBV7-2 to TRBJ1-6, with TRBD1 identical over 9 bases. Trimming cost V 5 bases and J 7 bases; bases outside gene matches: 9. The CDR3 is 16 amino acids. CDR1 SGHTA and CDR2 FQGNSA come from the germline V gene.

The chain recombines TRBV19 with TRBJ1-5; 7 bases line up with TRBD1. Per the germline V gene, CDR1 is LNHDA and CDR2 is SQIVND (reference sequence). This CDR3 has 15 amino acids. V dropped 5 bases and J dropped 0; count of bases not matched to a gene: 4. This CDR3 reads CASSVNRGSNQPQHF. CDR3 nucleotides: TGTGCCAGTAGTGTGAACAGGGGTAGCAATCAGCCCCAGCATTTT. Combining the CDR3 with reference TRBV19 and TRBJ1-5 gives the whole variable domain DGGITQSPKYLFRKEGQNVTLSCEQNLNHDAMYWYRQDPGQGLRLIYYSQIVNDFQKGDIAEGYSVSREKKESFPLTVTSAQKNPTAFYLCASSVNRGSNQPQHFGDGTRLSIL.

The rearrangement uses TRBV11-2 and TRBJ2-7; 8 nucleotides line up with TRBD2. V shed 8 bases and J 2 bases; nucleotides not matched to a gene: 23. This CDR3 contains 19 residues. Per the germline V gene, CDR1 is SGHAT and CDR2 is FQNNGV. The CDR3 here is CASREVSGSGTPPPYEQYV. The CDR3 DNA is TGTGCCAGCCGCGAAGTAAGCGGGAGTGGGACGCCCCCTCCCTACGAGCAGTACGTC.

The chain links TRBV4-1 to TRBJ2-7; unclear D gene. Trimming took 5 bases from V and 0 from J, leaving 11 bases between them. This CDR3 comprises 14 residues. Germline values: CDR1 MGHRA, CDR2 YSYEKL. The DNA of the CDR3 is TGCGCCAGCAGCGCTCGCGTCACCTCCTACGAGCAGTACTTC. This encodes CASSARVTSYEQYF.

The rearrangement joins TRBV5-4 to TRBJ1-6; 8 positions agree with TRBD1. After removal of 4 bases from V and 8 bases from J, the junction contained 8 bases not matched to a gene. Germline-derived CDR1 and CDR2 are SGHNT and YYREEE (reference sequence). CDR3 length equals 15 residues. Here the CDR3 reads CASSPGQGLDSPLHF. The CDR3 bases are TGTGCCAGCAGCCCAGGACAGGGTTTGGATTCACCCCTCCACTTT.

This clone was counted only a few times. The J gene is TRBJ2-2, the V gene TRBV4-1, with 9 bases aligning to TRBD1. This CDR3 comprises 15 residues. The V gene's germline CDR1 is MGHRA and CDR2 YSYEKL. Trimming at V came to 3 bases and at J to 6 bases, leaving 5 bases not matched to a gene. CDR3 protein: CASSQGQGWAGELFF. CDR3 sequence (DNA): TGCGCCAGCAGCCAGGGACAGGGATGGGCCGGGGAGCTGTTTTTT.

This clone was counted a few times. J is TRBJ2-6 and V is TRBV4-3, with a possible D match to TRBD1 (5 bases). The CDR3 runs to 20 residues. V was pared by 1 base and J by 0 bases, with 19 bases between. Germline CDR1 LGHNA, CDR2 YSLEER. CDR3 bases: TGCGCCAGCAGCCAAGGATTCTTGGCAGGGCTTGGCTCTGGGGCCAACGTCCTGACTTTC. It codes for CASSQGFLAGLGSGANVLTF.

This clone was seen a single time. This rearrangement joins TRBV7-9 to TRBJ2-1; D call uncertain. Looked up from germline, CDR1 is SEHNR and CDR2 is FQNEAQ (reference sequence). This CDR3 has 13 amino acids. Trimming removed 11 bases from V and 0 bases from J, with 11 bases in between. As DNA, the CDR3 is TGTGCCTCACGCGGAACCTCCTACAATGAGCAGTTCTTC. This gives the protein CASRGTSYNEQFF.

The rearrangement links TRBV7-2 to TRBJ2-1; 11 bases fit TRBD2. Germline V CDR1 and CDR2: SGHTA, FQGNSA. V dropped 5 bases and J dropped 4; count of bases not matched to a gene: 7. CDR3 length: 16 amino acids. DNA for the CDR3: TGTGCCAGCAGCCCCCAACTAGCGGGAGTTTACAATGAGCAGTTCTTC. Translation: CASSPQLAGVYNEQFF.

V gene TRBV5-1 combines with J gene TRBJ1-1; D is undetermined. This CDR3 has 13 residues. V shed 0 bases and J shed 4 bases, with 7 bases lying between them. Germline V gene sequence: CDR1 SGHRS, CDR2 YFSETQ. The CDR3 DNA sequence: TGCGCCAGCAGCTTGGATGGCAGCACTGAAGCTTTCTTT. This gives the protein CASSLDGSTEAFF.

The table lists this clone with a count of one. The chain links TRBV4-1 to TRBJ2-3; D ambiguous. V lost 5 bases, J lost 3 bases, and 21 bases lay in between. The CDR3 length is 17 residues. The germline V gene has CDR1 MGHRA and CDR2 YSYEKL. CDR3 loop: CASSATSSSYGTDTQYF. The CDR3 nucleotides read TGCGCCAGCAGCGCAACCTCCTCGAGTTACGGGACAGATACGCAGTATTTT.

V gene TRBV7-2 combines with J gene TRBJ2-5; 12 bases map to TRBD1. V dropped 3 bases and J dropped 6; count of bases not matched to a gene: 8. Germline lookup yields CDR1 SGHTA and CDR2 FQGNSA. CDR3 length: 16 residues. The CDR3 DNA reads TGTGCCAGCAGCTTGGTCCCGGGACAGGGGGCTCAGACCCAGTACTTC. It translates to CASSLVPGQGAQTQYF.

The CDR3 bases are TGTGCCAGCAGCATATACAACTACGAGCAGTACTTC. The encoded protein is CASSIYNYEQYF. The chain uses TRBV6-1 and TRBJ2-7, with unresolved D. The CDR3 consists of 12 residues. Germline values: CDR1 MNHNS, CDR2 SASEGT. The germline V and J ends were trimmed by 6 bases and 3 bases, with 9 bases remaining between them.

The chain links TRBV20-1 to TRBJ1-2; D is unclear. Trimming removed 5 bases from V and 8 bases from J, with 9 bases in between. CDR3 size: 10 residues. Germline loops: CDR1 DFQATT, CDR2 SNEGSKA (reference sequence). The CDR3 DNA is TGCAGTGCTGAAACATGGGGCTACACCTTC. The encoded protein is CSAETWGYTF.

The CDR3 loop is CASSPRTGSTEAFF. The CDR3, as DNA: TGTGCCAGCAGCCCTCGGACAGGGAGCACTGAAGCTTTCTTT. The chain uses TRBV5-4 and TRBJ1-1, with 8 bases matching TRBD1. Germline V CDR1 and CDR2: SGHNT, YYREEE (reference sequence). V was pared by 4 bases and J by 4 bases, with 6 bases of the junction left unmatched. This CDR3 has 14 residues. The full variable domain, completed using reference TRBV5-4 and TRBJ1-1, is ETGVTQSPTHLIKTRGQQVTLRCSSQSGHNTVSWYQQALGQGPQFIFQYYREEENGRGNFPPRFSGLQFPNYSSELNVNALELDDSALYLCASSPRTGSTEAFFGQGTRLTVV.

This clone came up a few times. The V and J genes are TRBV19 and TRBJ1-1; no clear D gene. V was shortened by 5 bases and J by 2 bases, with 9 bases between the two germline ends. Germline CDR1 reads LNHDA; CDR2 reads SQIVND (reference sequence). The CDR3 length is 13 residues. The DNA of the CDR3 is TGTGCCAGTAGTCCTACGGGAAACACTGAAGCTTTCTTT. Its translation is CASSPTGNTEAFF. Full variable domain (rest looked up from reference TRBV19 and TRBJ1-1): DGGITQSPKYLFRKEGQNVTLSCEQNLNHDAMYWYRQDPGQGLRLIYYSQIVNDFQKGDIAEGYSVSREKKESFPLTVTSAQKNPTAFYLCASSPTGNTEAFFGQGTRLTVV.

J is TRBJ2-2 and V is TRBV7-9; D unclear. Germline assignment: CDR1 SEHNR and CDR2 FQNEAQ (reference sequence). The CDR3 is made up of 13 amino acids. V gave up 6 bases and J gave up 8 bases, with 13 bases separating them. The chain's CDR3 is CASRMYFRGELFF. The DNA for the CDR3 is TGTGCCAGCAGGATGTACTTCCGGGGGGAGCTGTTTTTT.

The chain links TRBV4-3 to TRBJ1-5; D may be TRBD1 (5 bases). Germline CDR1 reads LGHNA; CDR2 reads YSLEER. The CDR3 sequence is 18 residues long. The V and J ends lost 0 bases and 3 bases respectively, with 18 bases between them. This CDR3 reads CASSQDWGVLSINQPQHF. The DNA of the CDR3 is TGCGCCAGCAGCCAAGATTGGGGGGTACTGTCTATCAATCAGCCCCAGCATTTT.

The chain employs TRBV12-2 and TRBJ1-1; the DNA was not compared with TRBD1, the D call given in the table. TRBV12-2 is noted as a pseudogene. This CDR3 is built from 16 residues. The CDR3 nucleotides are TGTGCAAGTCGCTCTAGTAGGACAGGGGAGGTGGGGGAAGCTTTCTTT. It is translated as CASRSSRTGEVGEAFF.

The chain joins TRBV11-2 to TRBJ2-1; 8 bases match TRBD1. Germline V CDR1 and CDR2: SGHAT, FQNNGV. V gave up 7 bases and J gave up 10 bases; unmatched junction bases: 12. This CDR3 region has 14 residues. CDR3 in DNA: TGTGCCAGCATCCGTCTCAGGGGGCTGAAGGAGCAGTTCTTC. This encodes CASIRLRGLKEQFF.

The V gene is TRBV12-5, the J gene TRBJ2-1; 7 bases fit TRBD2. The CDR3 is 16 amino acids. Trimming removed 2 bases from V and 5 bases from J; junction bases left unmatched: 9. Germline values: CDR1 LGHNT, CDR2 FRNRAP. The CDR3 DNA sequence: TGTGCTAGTGGTTTGAACCTAGCGGCCCTCCACAATGAGCAGTTCTTC. It yields the protein CASGLNLAALHNEQFF.

The V gene is TRBV7-9, the J gene TRBJ1-3, with 9 bases fitting TRBD1. CDR1 and CDR2 (germline): SEHNR, FQNEAQ (reference sequence). The CDR3 extends over 17 amino acids. After removal of 5 bases from V and 5 bases from J, the junction contained 13 bases not matched to a gene. The CDR3 DNA is TGTGCCAGCAGCCCATGGGGGTCGGGGACAGGGAGAAACACCATATATTTT. It yields the protein CASSPWGSGTGRNTIYF.

This rearrangement joins TRBV11-2 to TRBJ1-5; D may be TRBD1 (5 bases). Trimming shortened V by 2 bases and J by 4 bases, and 15 bases separated the two germline ends. Germline V gene lookup returns CDR1 SGHAT and CDR2 FQNNGV. This CDR3 has 16 amino acids. The CDR3 sequence: CASSLSAGTTNQPQHF. The CDR3 bases are TGTGCCAGCAGCTTATCGGCGGGGACCACTAATCAGCCCCAGCATTTT.

There are a few counts of this clone. The genes are TRBV11-3 and TRBJ2-2; D gene unclear. Germline lookup yields CDR1 SGHNT and CDR2 YENEEA. V shed 1 base and J shed 2 bases, with 5 bases lying between them. The CDR3 consists of 14 residues. The CDR3 loop reads CASSLGANTGELFF. The CDR3 bases are TGTGCCAGCAGCTTAGGGGCAAACACCGGGGAGCTGTTTTTT.

V is TRBV11-1 and J is TRBJ2-1, with TRBD1 identical over 11 bases. Germline loops: CDR1 SGHAT, CDR2 FQDESV (reference sequence). The trim removed 4 bases at V and 7 bases at J, leaving 3 bases unmatched. The CDR3 spans 14 residues. DNA of the CDR3: TGTGCCAGCAGCTGGGACAGGGGGGGGAATGAGCAGTTCTTC. Translation: CASSWDRGGNEQFF.

The chain joins TRBV7-9 to TRBJ1-4; the match to TRBD1 covers 12 bases. The V gene's germline CDR1 is SEHNR and CDR2 FQNEAQ (reference sequence). Losses at the gene ends were 2 bases for V and 3 bases for J; bases not matched to a gene: 7. This CDR3 spans 18 amino acids. CDR3 loop: CASSLPPGQGAANEKLFF. The DNA for the CDR3 is TGTGCCAGCAGCTTACCTCCGGGACAGGGGGCTGCTAATGAAAAACTGTTTTTT.